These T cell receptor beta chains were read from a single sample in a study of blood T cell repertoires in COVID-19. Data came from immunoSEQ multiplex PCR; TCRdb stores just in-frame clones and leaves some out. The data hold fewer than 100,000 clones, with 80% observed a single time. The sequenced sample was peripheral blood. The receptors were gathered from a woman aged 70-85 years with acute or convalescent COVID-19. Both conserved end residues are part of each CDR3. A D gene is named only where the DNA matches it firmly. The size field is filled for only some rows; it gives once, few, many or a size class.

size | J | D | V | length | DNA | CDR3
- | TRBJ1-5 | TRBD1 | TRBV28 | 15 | TGTGCCAGCAGTTTTGGCGGACAGGGCGATCAGCCCCAGCATTTT | CASSFGGQGDQPQHF
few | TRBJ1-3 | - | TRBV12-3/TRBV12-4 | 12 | TGTGCCAGCAGTGAAGTCGTCGGCACCATATATTTT | CASSEVVGTIYF
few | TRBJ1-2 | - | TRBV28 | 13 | TGTGCCAGCAGTATGGAGGGAGTCTATGGCTACACCTTC | CASSMEGVYGYTF
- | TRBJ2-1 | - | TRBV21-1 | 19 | TGTGCCAGCAGCATAGTCAAGGGGTTTAGCGGGGGGCGTAACAATGAGCAGTTCTTC | CASSIVKGFSGGRNNEQFF
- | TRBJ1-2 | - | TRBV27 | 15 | TGTGCCAGCAGGGCCTGGGGCGGCACTAACTATGGCTACACCTTC | CASRAWGGTNYGYTF
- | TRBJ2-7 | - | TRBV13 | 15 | TGTGCCAGCAGCTCAGGGGTAGCGGCCTCCTACGAGCAGTACTTC | CASSSGVAASYEQYF
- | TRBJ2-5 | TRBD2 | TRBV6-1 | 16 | TGTGCCAGCAGTGAATTTAGCGGGGGGGACCAAGAGACCCAGTACTTC | CASSEFSGGDQETQYF
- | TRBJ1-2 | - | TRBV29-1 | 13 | TGCAGCGTTGAAGTAGTGAGGGCACGAGGCTACACCTTC | CSVEVVRARGYTF
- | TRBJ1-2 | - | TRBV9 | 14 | TGTGCCAGCAGCGTAGATTCAGGGAACTATGGCTACACCTTC | CASSVDSGNYGYTF
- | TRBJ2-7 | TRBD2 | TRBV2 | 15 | TGTGCCAGCAGTGAATCCCGCGGGAGGCCCTACGAGCAGTACTTC | CASSESRGRPYEQYF
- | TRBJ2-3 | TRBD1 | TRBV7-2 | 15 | TGTGCCAGCAGCACGGGACAGGGATTGTCAGATACGCAGTATTTT | CASSTGQGLSDTQYF
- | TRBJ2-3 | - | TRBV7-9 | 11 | TGTGCCAGCAGCCTCACAGATACGCAGTATTTT | CASSLTDTQYF
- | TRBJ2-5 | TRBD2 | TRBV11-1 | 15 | TGTGCCAGCAGCACCGGGAGGGGGGGGTCCAAGACCCAGTACTTC | CASSTGRGGSKTQYF
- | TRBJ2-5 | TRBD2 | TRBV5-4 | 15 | TGTGCCAGCAGCTTGGACTCCAGCGGGAGAGAGACCCAGTACTTC | CASSLDSSGRETQYF
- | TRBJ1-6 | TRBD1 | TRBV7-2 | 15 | TGTGCCAGCAGCCCACAGGGGTTATTAAATTCACCCCTCCACTTT | CASSPQGLLNSPLHF
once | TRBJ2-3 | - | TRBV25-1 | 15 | TGTGCCAGCAGTGAATGGGGAGACCGGACAGATACGCAGTATTTT | CASSEWGDRTDTQYF
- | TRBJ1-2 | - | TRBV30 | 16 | TGTGCCTGGGCCCCAGATTTTAGCACCCCGAACTATGGCTACACCTTC | CAWAPDFSTPNYGYTF
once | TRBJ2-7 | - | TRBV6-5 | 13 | TGTGCCAGCAGTTTCCAGGGTTTACGGGAGCAGTACTTC | CASSFQGLREQYF
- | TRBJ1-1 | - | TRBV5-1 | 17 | TGCGCCAGCAGCCTGGGGGGTGCGGGGTGGTTGGCCACTGAAGCTTTCTTT | CASSLGGAGWLATEAFF
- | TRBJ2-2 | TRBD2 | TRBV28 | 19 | TGTGCCAGCAGTGGGACACGGACTAGCGGGAGGGCCTTAGGGGGGGAGCTGTTTTTT | CASSGTRTSGRALGGELFF
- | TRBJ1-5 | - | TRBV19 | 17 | TGTGCCAGTACCTTCCCGGGGACAAGGGGAAGCAATCAGCCCCAGCATTTT | CASTFPGTRGSNQPQHF
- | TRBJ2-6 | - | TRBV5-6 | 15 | TGTGCCAGCAGCTTGGAGGGGTCTGGGGCCAACGTCCTGACTTTC | CASSLEGSGANVLTF
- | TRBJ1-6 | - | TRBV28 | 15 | TGTGCCAGCACCACGGGGGGGGCGCGGAATTCACCCCTCCACTTT | CASTTGGARNSPLHF
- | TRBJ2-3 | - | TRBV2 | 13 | TGTGCCAGCAGGGGGCTACGCACAGATACGCAGTATTTT | CASRGLRTDTQYF